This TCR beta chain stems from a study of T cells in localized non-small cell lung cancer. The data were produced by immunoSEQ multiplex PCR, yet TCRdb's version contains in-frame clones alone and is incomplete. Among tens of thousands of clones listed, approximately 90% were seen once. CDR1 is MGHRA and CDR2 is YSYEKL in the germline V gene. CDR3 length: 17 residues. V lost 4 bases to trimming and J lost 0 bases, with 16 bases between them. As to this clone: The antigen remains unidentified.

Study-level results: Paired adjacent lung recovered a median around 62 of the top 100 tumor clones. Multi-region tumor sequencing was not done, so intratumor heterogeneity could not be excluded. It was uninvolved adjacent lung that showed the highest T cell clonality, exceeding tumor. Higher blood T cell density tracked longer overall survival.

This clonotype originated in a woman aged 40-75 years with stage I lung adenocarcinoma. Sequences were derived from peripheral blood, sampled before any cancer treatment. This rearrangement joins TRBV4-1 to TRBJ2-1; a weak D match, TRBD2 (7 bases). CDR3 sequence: CASSRAGATASYNEQFF. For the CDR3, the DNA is TGCGCCAGCAGCCGGGCGGGGGCCACCGCCTCCTACAATGAGCAGTTCTTC.